This TCR beta chain came from a study of post-analysis software for immune sequencing data. The study's findings and limits: TRBV5-6, TRBV5-1 and TRBV20-1 belonged to a set of about five TRBV segments that were more frequent in patients than controls.

The authors incorporated unique molecular identifiers into the TCR beta cDNA libraries. TCRdb analysed the PCR reads with MiXCR anew, one entry per CDR3 protein. The sample records some 800,000 distinct CDR3 sequences, 40% to 55% being singletons. This clonotype came up a few times. Its matching antigen is unknown. Germline-derived CDR1 and CDR2 are SGHTA and FQGNSA. Trimming pared 1 base from V and 2 bases from J, leaving 8 bases between. The CDR3 sequence is 14 residues long. The receptor comes from a girl aged 10 to 17 with multiple sclerosis. The chain joins TRBV7-2 to TRBJ1-2; D is unresolved. The material sequenced was blood. CDR3 loop: CASSLVRGNYGYTF. As DNA, the CDR3 is TGTGCCAGCAGCTTAGTACGCGGAAACTATGGCTACACCTTC. The full variable domain, completed using reference TRBV7-2 and TRBJ1-2, is GAGVSQSPSNKVTEKGKDVELRCDPISGHTALYWYRQSLGQGLEFLIYFQGNSAPDKSGLPSDRFSAERTGGSVSTLTIQRTQQEDSAVYLCASSLVRGNYGYTFGSGTRLTVV.